Listed here are 32 T cell receptor beta chains from one sample, sequenced in a study of OX40 agonist ivuxolimab in advanced cancers. Data came from immunoSEQ multiplex PCR; TCRdb stores just in-frame clones and leaves some out. This table has about 44,000 clones, about 80% appearing once. The source was CD4+ or CD8+ T cells sorted from blood, collected in a trial of the OX40 agonist ivuxolimab. The receptors originated from an adult with an advanced solid tumor such as melanoma, head and neck, liver or kidney cancer.

V gene TRBV14 combines with J gene TRBJ2-2; 9 nucleotides align to TRBD2. Trimming removed 1 base from V and 6 bases from J; junction bases left unmatched: 3. The germline gives CDR1 SGHDN, CDR2 FVKESK. The CDR3 extends over 15 amino acids. The chain's CDR3 is CASSQVGGRAGELFF. The CDR3 bases are TGTGCCAGCAGCCAAGTCGGCGGGAGGGCCGGGGAGCTGTTTTTT.

The chain uses TRBV6-1 and TRBJ1-2; 8 positions agree with TRBD1. Germline CDR1 and CDR2: MNHNS and SASEGT. V lost 7 bases to trimming and J lost 4 bases; unmatched junction nucleotides: 8. The CDR3 has 14 amino acids. CDR3 region: CASTGGQEIYGYTF. In DNA, the CDR3 is TGTGCCAGCACCGGGGGACAGGAAATCTATGGCTACACCTTC.

V gene TRBV20-1 combines with J gene TRBJ2-3, with D hard to call. V shed 1 base and J shed 4 bases, with 3 bases lying between them. The CDR3 spans 11 residues. Germline V gene lookup returns CDR1 DFQATT and CDR2 SNEGSKA (reference sequence). CDR3 bases: TGCAGTGCTAGAGTACCAGATACGCAGTATTTT. As protein: CSARVPDTQYF.

This clone was found a few times. J is TRBJ2-7 and V is TRBV4-1; 8 bases fit TRBD2. Looked up from germline, CDR1 is MGHRA and CDR2 is YSYEKL. This CDR3 is built from 15 residues. V shed 1 base, J shed 2 bases, and the junction held 4 bases outside the gene matches. CDR3 DNA sequence: TGCGCCAGCAGCCAAGGGACGGGAGGGACCTACGAGCAGTACTTC. Translated, it gives CASSQGTGGTYEQYF.

This clone was picked up a small number of times. V gene TRBV7-3 combines with J gene TRBJ2-1; 12 bases are shared with TRBD2. The CDR3 totals 16 residues. V was clipped by 7 bases and J by 10 bases; unmatched bases: 14. Germline V gene sequence: CDR1 SGHTA, CDR2 FQGTGA. CDR3 bases: TGTGCCAGCACCCGTAAGGGGGGAGGACTAGCGGGGGAGCAGTTCTTC. The encoded protein is CASTRKGGGLAGEQFF.

This chain uses TRBV11-2 with TRBJ2-7, with 10 positions matching TRBD1. Unmatched junction bases numbered 7, after V lost 7 bases and J lost 1 base. The CDR3 spans 15 residues. The germline CDR1 and CDR2 sequences are SGHAT and FQNNGV. The CDR3 protein is CASTATGGASYEQYF. For the CDR3, the DNA is TGTGCCAGCACCGCGACAGGGGGCGCATCCTACGAGCAGTACTTC. The whole variable domain, filled in from reference TRBV11-2 and TRBJ2-7, reads EAGVAQSPRYKIIEKRQSVAFWCNPISGHATLYWYQQILGQGPKLLIQFQNNGVVDDSQLPKDRFSAERLKGVDSTLKIQPAKLEDSAVYLCASTATGGASYEQYFGPGTRLTVT.

In this sample, this clone turned up once. The rearrangement uses TRBV28 and TRBJ1-2; 7 positions match TRBD1. The trim removed 6 bases at V and 4 bases at J, leaving 17 bases unmatched. The length of the CDR3 is 17 residues. Germline lookup yields CDR1 MDHEN and CDR2 SYDVKM. This chain's CDR3 is CASRERGTANHSYGYTF. CDR3 DNA: TGTGCCAGCAGGGAAAGAGGGACAGCGAACCACAGCTATGGCTACACCTTC.

CDR3 coding DNA: TGTGCCAACTCGGGAGGAAGAAACACCATATATTTT. This translates into CANSGGRNTIYF. The rearrangement uses TRBV2 and TRBJ1-3; D call uncertain. V lost 10 bases and J lost 5, with 12 bases in between. From germline, CDR1 is SNHLY and CDR2 FYNNEI. CDR3 length: 12 amino acids. The complete variable domain, with remaining parts taken from reference TRBV2 and TRBJ1-3, reads EPEVTQTPSHQVTQMGQEVILRCVPISNHLYFYWYRQILGQKVEFLVSFYNNEISEKSEIFDDQFSVERPDGSNFTLKIRSTKLEDSAMYFCANSGGRNTIYFGEGSWLTVV.

This clone was recorded a few times. The chain joins TRBV6-1 to TRBJ2-5; D is ambiguous. The germline gives CDR1 MNHNS, CDR2 SASEGT. Between the trimmed V and J ends, which lost 6 bases and 9 bases, there was a span of 11 bases. The CDR3 contains 11 residues. Written as DNA, the CDR3 is TGTGCCAGCAGCAACCCTGTCCCCCAGTACTTC. This encodes CASSNPVPQYF.

This clone was seen only once. J is TRBJ2-1 and V is TRBV6-1, with 7 bases aligning to TRBD2. V shed 2 bases and J 5 bases; nucleotides not matched to a gene: 6. CDR1 is MNHNS, CDR2 SASEGT, per germline. The CDR3 is 15 residues long. CDR3 sequence reads: CASSELASGNNEQFF. In DNA, the CDR3 is TGTGCCAGCAGTGAATTGGCTAGCGGAAACAATGAGCAGTTCTTC.

This clone was seen more than once but under ten times. This sample also contains other DNA sequences that code for the same CDR3. The gene calls are TRBV28 and TRBJ2-1; 7 bases are a match to TRBD2. CDR3 length: 15 residues. From germline, CDR1 is MDHEN and CDR2 SYDVKM. V lost 3 bases and J lost 7; bases outside the gene matches: 9. CDR3 region: CASSLVGGRVNEQFF. CDR3 nucleotides: TGTGCCAGCAGTTTGGTCGGGGGGAGGGTGAATGAGCAGTTCTTC.

The chain links TRBV5-1 to TRBJ2-3, with D perhaps TRBD1 (6 bases). Germline V lookup: CDR1 SGHRS, CDR2 YFSETQ. The length of the CDR3 is 14 residues. The V end lost 4 bases, the J end lost 2 bases, and 11 bases lay between the germline ends. Here the CDR3 DNA reads TGCGCCAGCAGCCTGGGGGACATCACAGATACGCAGTATTTT. Translation: CASSLGDITDTQYF.

The chain has TRBV6-5 and TRBJ2-7; 7 bases line up with TRBD1. The germline V gene has CDR1 MNHEY and CDR2 SVGAGI. V lost 7 bases to trimming and J lost 2 bases; unmatched junction nucleotides: 2. The CDR3 spans 12 residues. The CDR3 loop is CASKGQTYEQYF. The CDR3 nucleotides read TGTGCCAGCAAGGGACAGACCTACGAGCAGTACTTC.

The rearrangement joins TRBV15 to TRBJ1-2; D unresolved. Trimming pared 0 bases from V and 2 bases from J, leaving 10 bases between. From germline, CDR1 is LNHNV and CDR2 YYDKDF (reference sequence). This CDR3 region has 15 residues. This CDR3 is CATSRETGTNYGYTF. Here the CDR3 DNA reads TGTGCCACCAGCAGAGAAACGGGAACCAACTATGGCTACACCTTC.

This clone was seen a single time. This rearrangement joins TRBV5-1 to TRBJ1-4; 8 bases fit TRBD1. V dropped 4 bases and J dropped 7; count of bases not matched to a gene: 6. Germline CDR1 SGHRS, CDR2 YFSETQ. The CDR3 has 14 amino acids. The CDR3, as DNA: TGCGCCAGCAGCCGTGGGGACAGGTTTGAAAAACTGTTTTTT. This codes for CASSRGDRFEKLFF.

V is TRBV7-2 and J is TRBJ1-4; D possibly corresponds to TRBD1 (6 bases). The CDR3 consists of 16 residues. The ends were cut back, 1 base at V and 5 bases at J, with 14 bases in the middle. Germline V gene sequence: CDR1 SGHTA, CDR2 FQGNSA. CDR3 in amino acids: CASSLGFGQGNEKLFF. Written as DNA, the CDR3 is TGTGCCAGCAGCTTAGGCTTCGGTCAGGGGAATGAAAAACTGTTTTTT.

The V gene is TRBV9, the J gene TRBJ2-4; D gene uncertain. Trimming removed 3 bases from V and 5 bases from J, with 12 bases in between. This CDR3 is built from 14 residues. Germline V gene lookup returns CDR1 SGDLS and CDR2 YYNGEE. In nucleotides, the CDR3 is TGTGCCAGCAGCGATCCCCTGGGCGAAAACATTCAGTACTTC. It translates to CASSDPLGENIQYF.

This chain connects TRBV27 to TRBJ1-2, with TRBD1 matching 8 bases. The CDR3 runs 13 residues. Germline-derived CDR1 and CDR2 are MNHEY and SMNVEV (reference sequence). J was trimmed by 1 base and V by 8 bases; bases with no gene match: 3. CDR3 sequence (DNA): TGTGCCAGCCGGACAGGGAATAACTATGGCTACACCTTC. It translates to CASRTGNNYGYTF.

The rearrangement uses TRBV5-1 and TRBJ2-1; 7 positions agree with TRBD1. The trim removed 2 bases at V and 4 bases at J, leaving 6 bases unmatched. Germline V CDR1 and CDR2: SGHRS, YFSETQ. CDR3 size: 15 residues. The CDR3 region is CASSLGGQEYNEQFF. CDR3 in DNA: TGCGCCAGCAGCTTAGGGGGCCAGGAGTACAATGAGCAGTTCTTC.

This chain connects TRBV6-5 to TRBJ1-2, with D perhaps TRBD1 (5 bases). Germline CDR1 reads MNHEY; CDR2 reads SVGAGI. The ends were cut back, 8 bases at V and 0 bases at J, with 16 bases in the middle. The CDR3 has 15 amino acids. The DNA of the CDR3 is TGTGCCAGCTTAATCCGGGACGGAGCTAACTATGGCTACACCTTC. Residues: CASLIRDGANYGYTF.

The CDR3 reads CASSQLAGDFRGYNEQFF. The CDR3 DNA is TGCGCCAGCAGCCAACTAGCGGGGGATTTTAGGGGATACAATGAGCAGTTCTTC. This rearrangement joins TRBV4-1 to TRBJ2-1, with 10 bases identical to TRBD2. This CDR3 is 18 amino acids long. The germline CDR1 and CDR2 sequences are MGHRA and YSYEKL. Trimming at V came to 2 bases and at J to 4 bases, leaving 11 bases not matched to a gene.

This clone has at least ten counts. The CDR3 sequence is CASSLVQTGGHEQFF. The CDR3 DNA reads TGTGCCAGCAGCTTAGTTCAAACGGGAGGGCATGAGCAGTTCTTC. The rearrangement uses TRBV13 and TRBJ2-1; 8 bases are a match to TRBD2. This CDR3 contains 15 residues. Germline V lookup: CDR1 PRHDT, CDR2 FYEKMQ (reference sequence). V shed 1 base and J 8 bases; nucleotides not matched to a gene: 7.

This chain joins TRBV13 and TRBJ2-3; TRBD2 aligns across 9 bases. V shed 4 bases and J 3 bases; nucleotides not matched to a gene: 5. CDR3 length: 15 residues. In germline, CDR1 is PRHDT, CDR2 FYEKMQ (reference sequence). The CDR3 protein is CASSSRLAETDTQYF. In DNA form, the CDR3 reads TGTGCCAGCAGCTCAAGACTAGCGGAGACAGATACGCAGTATTTT.

J is TRBJ2-1 and V is TRBV5-1; D is unresolved. Per germline, CDR1 SGHRS and CDR2 YFSETQ. This CDR3 contains 15 residues. The V gene lost 5 bases and the J gene lost 0 bases, with 12 bases spanning the gap. This chain's CDR3 is CASSTGPGSYNEQFF. As DNA, the CDR3 is TGCGCCAGCAGTACTGGGCCCGGCTCCTACAATGAGCAGTTCTTC.

The chain employs TRBV27 and TRBJ2-2, with D hard to call. The CDR3 loop spans 15 amino acids. Germline V gives CDR1 MNHEY, CDR2 SMNVEV (reference sequence). V was cut by 1 base and J by 4 bases, with 10 bases left in between. The CDR3 reads CASSLWEPSTGELFF. The DNA of the CDR3 is TGTGCCAGCAGTTTATGGGAACCGAGCACCGGGGAGCTGTTTTTT.

V gene TRBV6-5 combines with J gene TRBJ2-5; possibly TRBD1 for D (5 bases). Per germline, CDR1 MNHEY and CDR2 SVGAGI. V was clipped by 6 bases and J by 4 bases, with 15 bases between them. This CDR3 has 14 amino acids. The CDR3 DNA is TGTGCCAGCAGGTCTTCAGGGTTATCAGAGACCCAGTACTTC. Its protein product is CASRSSGLSETQYF.

The J gene is TRBJ1-2, the V gene TRBV18; 7 bases line up with TRBD1. The germline V gene has CDR1 KGHSH and CDR2 LQKENI. With V trimmed by 5 bases and J by 0 bases, 6 bases remained unmatched. The CDR3 spans 15 residues. CDR3 in DNA: TGTGCCAGCTCAGCATCCGGGACAGCTAACTATGGCTACACCTTC. Its protein is CASSASGTANYGYTF.

This chain uses TRBV7-2 with TRBJ1-2; D gene uncertain. Germline loops: CDR1 SGHTA, CDR2 FQGNSA. CDR3 length: 12 amino acids. The ends were cut back, 5 bases at V and 3 bases at J, with 7 bases in the middle. CDR3 loop: CASSQEDYGYTF. Here the CDR3 DNA reads TGTGCCAGCAGCCAGGAGGACTATGGCTACACCTTC.

This clone was seen a few times. The chain has TRBV28 and TRBJ1-6; the D is unclear. This CDR3 has 17 residues. Germline-derived CDR1 and CDR2 are MDHEN and SYDVKM. V lost 5 bases to trimming and J lost 0 bases, with 14 bases between them. The CDR3 region is CASSAPGQSSYNSPLHF. The DNA for the CDR3 is TGTGCCAGCAGTGCTCCGGGCCAGAGCTCCTATAATTCACCCCTCCACTTT.

The rearrangement uses TRBV27 and TRBJ1-1; no definite D call. In germline, CDR1 is MNHEY, CDR2 SMNVEV (reference sequence). This CDR3 is built from 14 residues. V was pared by 3 bases and J by 0 bases, with 8 bases between. The CDR3 DNA reads TGTGCCAGCAGTTTGGCCGGGGTGAACACTGAAGCTTTCTTT. Encoded protein: CASSLAGVNTEAFF.

The genes are TRBV19 and TRBJ2-1, with 9 bases fitting TRBD2. Losses at the gene ends were 4 bases for V and 7 bases for J; bases not matched to a gene: 8. The CDR3 length is 15 residues. The germline V gene encodes CDR1 LNHDA and CDR2 SQIVND (reference sequence). The CDR3 loop reads CASSTLAGFRNEQFF. The CDR3 DNA reads as TGTGCCAGTAGTACCCTAGCGGGGTTTCGGAATGAGCAGTTCTTC. Looking up the rest from reference TRBV19 and TRBJ2-1 gives the full variable domain: DGGITQSPKYLFRKEGQNVTLSCEQNLNHDAMYWYRQDPGQGLRLIYYSQIVNDFQKGDIAEGYSVSREKKESFPLTVTSAQKNPTAFYLCASSTLAGFRNEQFFGPGTRLTVL.

V and J are TRBV19 and TRBJ2-5; 9 nucleotides match TRBD1. V shed 6 bases and J 4 bases; nucleotides not matched to a gene: 9. This CDR3 has 15 amino acids. CDR1 is LNHDA, CDR2 SQIVND, per germline (reference sequence). This CDR3 is CASSWTGVRRETQYF. The CDR3 DNA sequence: TGTGCCAGTAGCTGGACAGGGGTGCGTAGAGAGACCCAGTACTTC. The full variable domain, with the rest looked up from reference TRBV19 and TRBJ2-5, is DGGITQSPKYLFRKEGQNVTLSCEQNLNHDAMYWYRQDPGQGLRLIYYSQIVNDFQKGDIAEGYSVSREKKESFPLTVTSAQKNPTAFYLCASSWTGVRRETQYFGPGTRLLVL.